The 3 T cell receptor beta chains below were found in one sample sequenced in a study of blood T cell repertoires in COVID-19 (dated by TCRdb to 2019 to 2021). The library was obtained by the immunoSEQ multiplex PCR assay. The clones in this table, taken by TCRdb from immuneACCESS, are in-frame only. Not every clone is retained; where verified, under half of the shortfall comes from an unresolved V gene, and the cause of the rest is unknown. The sample profile shows tens of thousands of clones; under 80% of them were found once. About a tenth of the sample comes from the top ten. The sample comprised peripheral blood. The receptors stem from a human donor in a cohort sampled during active COVID-19.

The gene calls are TRBV9 and TRBJ1-6; 7 positions agree with TRBD1. Trimming cost V 3 bases and J 0 bases; bases outside gene matches: 9. Germline CDR1 is SGDLS and CDR2 is YYNGEE. There are 18 residues in the CDR3. In DNA form, the CDR3 reads TGTGCCAGCAGCGAAGGGACAGTTAAAGGCTCCTATAATTCACCCCTCCACTTT. As protein: CASSEGTVKGSYNSPLHF.

The gene calls are TRBV27 and TRBJ2-7; 7 bases line up with TRBD1. Per germline, CDR1 MNHEY and CDR2 SMNVEV (reference sequence). V lost 0 bases and J lost 6; bases outside the gene matches: 5. The CDR3 is 14 residues long. CDR3 DNA sequence: TGTGCCAGCAGTTTATCGGGACAGACGCGCGAGCAGTACTTC. Its protein product is CASSLSGQTREQYF.

CDR3 sequence reads: CASSPGLASLYEQYF. Here the CDR3 DNA reads TGCGCCAGCTCACCGGGACTAGCTAGTCTCTACGAGCAGTACTTC. The chain couples TRBV4-1 to TRBJ2-7; 9 bases fit TRBD2. The CDR3 covers 15 residues. In germline, CDR1 is MGHRA, CDR2 YSYEKL. The J segment lost 3 bases and the V segment lost 8 bases, leaving 11 bases of the junction unmatched.